This T cell receptor (beta chain) was recovered during a study of cytomegalovirus exposure and HLA in healthy donors. Study observations and caveats: Cytomegalovirus association was assigned to around 150 TCR beta chains. CMV serostatus was the only immune exposure information that was available. Presence/absence analyses assumed roughly uniform sequencing depth across donors, which may not hold.

Nominal health characterized the donors when sampled, though unrecorded immune exposures were likely. Concerning this clone: Its target is unknown.

PCR employed 60 Vbeta and 13 Jbeta primers. TCRdb's copy holds only in-frame clones and misses some; the assay was immunoSEQ multiplex PCR. The sample carries over 150,000 clones, about two thirds recorded once. The junction had 8 bases not matched to a gene; V was cut back by 5 bases and J by 2 bases. Germline CDR1 and CDR2: MDHEN and SYDVKM. The CDR3 extends over 16 amino acids. This clonotype originated in a woman in her 30s in good health and CMV-seronegative. Specimen: PBMCs. V gene TRBV28 combines with J gene TRBJ2-3; 9 bases agree with TRBD2. CDR3 sequence (DNA): TGTGCCAGCAGTACCCGGGGACTAGCTGTCACAGATACGCAGTATTTT. Its protein is CASSTRGLAVTDTQYF.